This T cell receptor (beta chain) originates from a study of beta chain features in type 1 diabetes. General study results and limits: The question left open here concerned HLA type influencing TCRB rearrangement. Across all four CD4+ subsets, people with type 1 diabetes showed modestly shorter TCRB CDR3s.

The study reverse transcribed the entire isolated RNA, so it sequenced expressed TCRB transcripts. Using immunoSEQ multiplex PCR, the repertoire was profiled, and TCRdb retains in-frame clones only, with some absent. The table lists under 400,000 clones, around 20% of them singletons. Worth noting for this clone: Its target is not known.

The CDR3 spans 13 residues. CDR1 SGDLS and CDR2 YYNGEE come from the germline V gene. The trim removed 2 bases at V and 6 bases at J, leaving 3 bases unmatched. This rearrangement joins TRBV9 to TRBJ2-3; 7 bases align to TRBD2. Sequencing was performed on naive CD4+ T cells from blood. This clonotype was sampled from a woman in her late teens or twenties in good health. DNA for the CDR3: TGTGCCAGCAGCGTTACTAGCGCGGATACGCAGTATTTT. Its translation is CASSVTSADTQYF.